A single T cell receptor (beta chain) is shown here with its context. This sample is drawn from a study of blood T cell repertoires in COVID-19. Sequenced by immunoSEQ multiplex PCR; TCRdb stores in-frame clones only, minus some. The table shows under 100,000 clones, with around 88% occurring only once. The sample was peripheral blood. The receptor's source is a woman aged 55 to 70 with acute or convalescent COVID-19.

The CDR3 sequence is CASSLVLGTGPLHF. The CDR3 region has the DNA TGCGCCAGCAGCTTGGTTCTTGGCACCGGGCCCCTCCACTTT. The rearrangement uses TRBV5-1 and TRBJ1-6; D is ambiguous. Germline CDR1 reads SGHRS; CDR2 reads YFSETQ. CDR3 size: 14 residues. V was shortened by 0 bases and J by 13 bases, with 14 bases between the two germline ends. Combining the CDR3 with reference TRBV5-1 and TRBJ1-6 gives the whole variable domain KAGVTQTPRYLIKTRGQQVTLSCSPISGHRSVSWYQQTPGQGLQFLFEYFSETQRNKGNFPGRFSGRQFSNSRSEMNVSTLELGDSALYLCASSLVLGTGPLHFGNGTRLTVT.